The rows below give T cell receptor beta chains drawn from one sample of a study of T cell repertoires in cytomegalovirus infection. TCRdb processed the reads anew with MiXCR; each CDR3 protein has one entry. The sample carries roughly 720,000 distinct CDR3 sequences, about 40% recorded once. What was sequenced was PBMCs. The receptors derive from a human donor in good health (CMV status not recorded). Some clones in this sample may be carry-over from other donors' samples. The CDR3 runs from the conserved cysteine through the conserved F or W. The order of the fields is CDR3 DNA, CDR3 protein, D gene, clone size, V gene, J gene. D genes are given only for firm matches. Rows give clone size only sometimes, using once, few, many, or a class for an expanded clone.

DNA: TGTGCCAGCAGCTTAGATTTGACTTGGAGACTCTACGAGCAGTACTTC
CDR3: CASSLDLTWRLYEQYF
D: NA
size: NA
V: TRBV7-6
J: TRBJ2-7

DNA: TGTGCCAGTTCCGGGACTAGAGTGATCAATGAGCAGTTCTTC
CDR3: CASSGTRVINEQFF
D: TRBD2
size: NA
V: TRBV7-2
J: TRBJ2-1

DNA: TGTGCCACCAGCAGAGATTTTTGGATACCGGGGGGCCATTACAAGGAGCAGTTCTTC
CDR3: CATSRDFWIPGGHYKEQFF
D: NA
size: NA
V: TRBV15
J: TRBJ2-1

DNA: TGTGCCAGCAAGGTAGCACCAATAGACTGCGAAGCTTTCTTT
CDR3: CASKVAPIDCEAFF
D: NA
size: NA
V: TRBV27
J: TRBJ1-1

DNA: TGTGCCAGCAGCCTTGGACAGGGAGTGGGCAATGAGCAGTTCTTC
CDR3: CASSLGQGVGNEQFF
D: TRBD1
size: many
V: TRBV7-8
J: TRBJ2-1

DNA: TGCAGTGCTAGGCCGGGGGGGGGGTTCTACACCTTC
CDR3: CSARPGGGFYTF
D: NA
size: few
V: TRBV20-1
J: TRBJ1-2

DNA: TGTGCCAGCACCCCCCGCGGGGGACTTTCATCCTTCGAGCAGTACTTC
CDR3: CASTPRGGLSSFEQYF
D: TRBD2
size: NA
V: TRBV11-2
J: TRBJ2-7

DNA: TGTGCCAGCAGTGGACGTGTCCGGACCTACAATGAGCAGTTCTTC
CDR3: CASSGRVRTYNEQFF
D: NA
size: few
V: TRBV25-1
J: TRBJ2-1

DNA: TGTGCCAGCAGTCCTTCGGGACTACCAATCCGTGAGCAGTTCTTC
CDR3: CASSPSGLPIREQFF
D: TRBD2
size: NA
V: TRBV7-9
J: TRBJ2-1

DNA: TGTGCCAGGGGGGGAGATACGCAGTATTTT
CDR3: CARGGDTQYF
D: NA
size: few
V: TRBV7-9
J: TRBJ2-3

DNA: TGTGCCAGCAGCGCCCCGGACAGATATCCATACAATGAGCAGTTCTTC
CDR3: CASSAPDRYPYNEQFF
D: NA
size: few
V: TRBV2
J: TRBJ2-1

DNA: TGTGCCAGCAGCTTATCTGAAAGATGGGGGAACACTGAAGCTTTCTTT
CDR3: CASSLSERWGNTEAFF
D: NA
size: few
V: TRBV7-2
J: TRBJ1-1

DNA: TGTGCCAGCAGTCAGATACGGGACGGATCCCAGGGTGGCTACACCTTC
CDR3: CASSQIRDGSQGGYTF
D: NA
size: few
V: TRBV6-1
J: TRBJ1-2

DNA: TGCGCCAGCAGCCAAGGGGCAGAAGAATATGGAAACACCATATATTTT
CDR3: CASSQGAEEYGNTIYF
D: NA
size: few
V: TRBV4-1
J: TRBJ1-3

DNA: TGTGCCAGCAGCGTAGTTAGGAACACTGAAGCTTTCTTT
CDR3: CASSVVRNTEAFF
D: NA
size: few
V: TRBV9
J: TRBJ1-1

DNA: TGTGCCAGCAGAAAAGGGGGCGCGGGTAGCACAGATACGCAGTATTTT
CDR3: CASRKGGAGSTDTQYF
D: TRBD1
size: NA
V: TRBV27
J: TRBJ2-3

DNA: TGTGCCACCCGCAGCAGCGTAATTGGAAACACCATATATTTT
CDR3: CATRSSVIGNTIYF
D: NA
size: few
V: TRBV10-3
J: TRBJ1-3

DNA: TGTGCCAGCACTAGGACCCCGAACACTGAAGCTTTCTTT
CDR3: CASTRTPNTEAFF
D: NA
size: NA
V: TRBV6-1
J: TRBJ1-1

DNA: TGTGCCAGCAGCGTAGGTGGGGGGCCCACCTACGAGCAGTACTTC
CDR3: CASSVGGGPTYEQYF
D: NA
size: NA
V: TRBV9
J: TRBJ2-7

DNA: TGCAGTGCTAAAACTCAGATCGCAGGGATTGGCTACACCTTC
CDR3: CSAKTQIAGIGYTF
D: NA
size: few
V: TRBV20-1
J: TRBJ1-2

DNA: TGCGCCAGCAGCTTTGGGGTAGCGGGACAGACCCAGTACTTC
CDR3: CASSFGVAGQTQYF
D: TRBD2
size: few
V: TRBV5-1
J: TRBJ2-5

DNA: TGTGCCAGCCGCTTCAGGACAGACACGGAATCTTTCTTT
CDR3: CASRFRTDTESFF
D: NA
size: NA
V: TRBV7-2
J: TRBJ1-1

DNA: TGTGCCAGCAGCCCTGGGTTAAATAATGAAAAACTGTTTTTT
CDR3: CASSPGLNNEKLFF
D: NA
size: NA
V: TRBV4-2
J: TRBJ1-4

DNA: TGTGCCAGCAGCTTAGTATACGGGAATGAGCAGTTCTTC
CDR3: CASSLVYGNEQFF
D: NA
size: few
V: TRBV7-8
J: TRBJ2-1

DNA: TGTGCCAGCAGTTCAGCGGGTCGGTGGCTCAATGAGCAGTTCTTC
CDR3: CASSSAGRWLNEQFF
D: NA
size: few
V: TRBV28
J: TRBJ2-1

DNA: TGTGCCAGCAGTTTGATTAAGTCGAGCAATCAGCCCCAGCATTTT
CDR3: CASSLIKSSNQPQHF
D: NA
size: NA
V: TRBV27
J: TRBJ1-5

DNA: TGTGCCAGCAGCTTAGAACGGGGGACCCTTTTCTTT
CDR3: CASSLERGTLFF
D: NA
size: few
V: TRBV7-2
J: TRBJ1-1

DNA: TGTGCCAGCAGCTTAGTCCAACCCGGGACTAATGAAAAACTGTTTTTT
CDR3: CASSLVQPGTNEKLFF
D: NA
size: NA
V: TRBV7-2
J: TRBJ1-4

DNA: TGTGCCAGCAGTGGCAGACAGGGGTTTGATTCACCCCTCCACTTT
CDR3: CASSGRQGFDSPLHF
D: TRBD1
size: NA
V: TRBV6-6
J: TRBJ1-6